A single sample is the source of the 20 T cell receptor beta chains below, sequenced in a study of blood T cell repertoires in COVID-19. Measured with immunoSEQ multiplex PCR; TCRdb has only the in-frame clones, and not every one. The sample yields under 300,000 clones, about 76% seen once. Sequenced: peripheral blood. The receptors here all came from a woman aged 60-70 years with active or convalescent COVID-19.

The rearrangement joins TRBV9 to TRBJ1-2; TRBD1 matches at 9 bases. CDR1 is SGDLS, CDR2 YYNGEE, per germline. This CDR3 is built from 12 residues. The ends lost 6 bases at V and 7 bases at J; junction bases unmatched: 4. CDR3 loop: CASKGTGPGYTF. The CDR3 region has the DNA TGTGCCAGCAAGGGGACAGGGCCTGGCTACACCTTC.

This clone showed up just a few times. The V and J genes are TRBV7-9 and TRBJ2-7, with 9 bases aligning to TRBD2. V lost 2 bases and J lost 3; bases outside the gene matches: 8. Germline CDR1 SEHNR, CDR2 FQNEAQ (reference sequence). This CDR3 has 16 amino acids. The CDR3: CASSLRAGGGDYEQYF. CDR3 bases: TGTGCCAGCAGCTTACGAGCGGGGGGAGGAGACTACGAGCAGTACTTC.

The CDR3 loop reads CASSQVAAGGPKKDEQFF. CDR3 nucleotide sequence: TGCGCCAGCAGCCAAGTCGCGGCGGGGGGGCCCAAGAAGGATGAGCAGTTCTTC. This chain links TRBV4-1 with TRBJ2-1; TRBD2 agrees at 9 bases. CDR1 is MGHRA, CDR2 YSYEKL, per germline. Trimming cost V 1 base and J 8 bases; bases outside gene matches: 15. This CDR3 has 18 residues.

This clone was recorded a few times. CDR3 sequence (DNA): TGTGCCAGCTCACCAGGAACCGGGGGGAGAGGAGAGACCCAGTACTTC. Its translation is CASSPGTGGRGETQYF. The chain carries TRBV18 and TRBJ2-5; 7 positions match TRBD2. This CDR3 comprises 16 residues. In germline, CDR1 is KGHSH, CDR2 LQKENI. V lost 2 bases to trimming and J lost 4 bases; unmatched junction nucleotides: 10.

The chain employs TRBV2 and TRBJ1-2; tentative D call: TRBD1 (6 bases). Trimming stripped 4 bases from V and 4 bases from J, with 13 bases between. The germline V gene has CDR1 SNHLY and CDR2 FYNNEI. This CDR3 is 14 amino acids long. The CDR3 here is CASSVKGDLYGYTF. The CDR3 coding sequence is TGTGCCAGCAGTGTAAAGGGGGATCTCTATGGCTACACCTTC.

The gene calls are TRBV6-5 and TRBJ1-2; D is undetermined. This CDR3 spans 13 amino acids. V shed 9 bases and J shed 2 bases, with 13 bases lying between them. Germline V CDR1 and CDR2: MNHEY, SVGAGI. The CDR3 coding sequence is TGTGCCAGTTGCACGGGATCGAACTATGGCTACACCTTC. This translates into CASCTGSNYGYTF.

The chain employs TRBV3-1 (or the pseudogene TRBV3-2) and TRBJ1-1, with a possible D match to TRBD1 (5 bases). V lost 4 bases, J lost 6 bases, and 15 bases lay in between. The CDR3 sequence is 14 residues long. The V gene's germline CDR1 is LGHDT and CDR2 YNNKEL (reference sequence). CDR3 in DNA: TGTGCCAGCAGCCCAGCGGGGGGGAGGGCTGAAGCTTTCTTT. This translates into CASSPAGGRAEAFF.

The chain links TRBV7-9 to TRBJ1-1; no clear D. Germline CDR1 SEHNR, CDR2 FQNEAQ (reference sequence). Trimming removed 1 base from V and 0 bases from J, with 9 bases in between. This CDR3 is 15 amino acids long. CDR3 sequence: CASSLVQVMNTEAFF. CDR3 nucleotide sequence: TGTGCCAGCAGCTTAGTCCAGGTTATGAACACTGAAGCTTTCTTT.

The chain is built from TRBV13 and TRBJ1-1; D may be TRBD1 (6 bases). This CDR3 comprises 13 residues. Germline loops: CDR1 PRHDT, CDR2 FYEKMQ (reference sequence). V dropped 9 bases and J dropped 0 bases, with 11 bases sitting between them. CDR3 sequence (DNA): TGTGCCAGTTCACAGGGTATGAACACTGAAGCTTTCTTT. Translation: CASSQGMNTEAFF.

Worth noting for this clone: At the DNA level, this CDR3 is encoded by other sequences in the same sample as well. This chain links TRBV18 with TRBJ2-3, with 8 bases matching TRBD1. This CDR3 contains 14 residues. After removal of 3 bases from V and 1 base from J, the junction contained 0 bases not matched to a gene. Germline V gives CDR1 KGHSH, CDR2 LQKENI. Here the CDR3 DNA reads TGTGCCAGCTCACCGGGACAGGGCACAGATACGCAGTATTTT. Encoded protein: CASSPGQGTDTQYF.

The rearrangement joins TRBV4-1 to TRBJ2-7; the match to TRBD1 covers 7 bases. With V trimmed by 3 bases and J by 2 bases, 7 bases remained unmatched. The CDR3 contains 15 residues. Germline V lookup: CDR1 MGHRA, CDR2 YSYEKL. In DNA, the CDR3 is TGCGCCAGCAGCCAGATCGGGACAGTTGCCTACGAGCAGTACTTC. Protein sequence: CASSQIGTVAYEQYF.

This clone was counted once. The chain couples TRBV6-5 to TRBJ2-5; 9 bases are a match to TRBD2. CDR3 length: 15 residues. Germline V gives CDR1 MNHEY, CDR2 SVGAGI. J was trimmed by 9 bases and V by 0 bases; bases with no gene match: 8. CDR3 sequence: CASSYSTAGGPSQYF. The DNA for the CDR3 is TGTGCCAGCAGTTACTCGACGGCGGGGGGGCCGTCCCAGTACTTC.

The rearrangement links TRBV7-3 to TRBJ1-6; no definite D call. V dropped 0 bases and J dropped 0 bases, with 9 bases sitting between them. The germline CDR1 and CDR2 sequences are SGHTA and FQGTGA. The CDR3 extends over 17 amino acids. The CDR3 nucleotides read TGTGCCAGCAGCTTAACACAGCTAAGCTCCTATAATTCACCCCTCCACTTT. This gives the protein CASSLTQLSSYNSPLHF.

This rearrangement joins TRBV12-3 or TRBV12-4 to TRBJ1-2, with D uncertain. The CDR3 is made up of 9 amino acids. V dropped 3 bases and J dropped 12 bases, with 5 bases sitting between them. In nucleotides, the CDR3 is TGTGCCAGCAGTTTGAGGAACACCTTC. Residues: CASSLRNTF.

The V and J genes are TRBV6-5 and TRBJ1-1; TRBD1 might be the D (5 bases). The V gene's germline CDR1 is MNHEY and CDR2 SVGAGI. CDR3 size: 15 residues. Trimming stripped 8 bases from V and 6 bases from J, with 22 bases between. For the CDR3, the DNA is TGTGCCAGCGCTTCAGGACTTTTAGGAGGGGCTGAAGCTTTCTTT. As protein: CASASGLLGGAEAFF.

DNA for the CDR3: TGTGCCAGCGGCGCTCAGGGGGCTAGCGGGGGGCACGAGCAGTACTTC. Translation gives CASGAQGASGGHEQYF. The rearrangement uses TRBV9 and TRBJ2-7; 11 positions match TRBD2. Trimming cost V 7 bases and J 5 bases; bases outside gene matches: 14. The CDR3 spans 16 residues. Germline CDR1 and CDR2: SGDLS and YYNGEE. Based on the CDR3 plus reference TRBV9 and TRBJ2-7, the full variable domain is DSGVTQTPKHLITATGQRVTLRCSPRSGDLSVYWYQQSLDQGLQFLIQYYNGEERAKGNILERFSAQQFPDLHSELNLSSLELGDSALYFCASGAQGASGGHEQYFGPGTRLTVT.

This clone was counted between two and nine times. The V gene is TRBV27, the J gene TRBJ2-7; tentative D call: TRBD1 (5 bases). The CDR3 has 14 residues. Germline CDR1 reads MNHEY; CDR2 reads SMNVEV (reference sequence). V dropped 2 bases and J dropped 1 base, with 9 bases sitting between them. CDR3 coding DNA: TGTGCCAGCAGTTTAAAGGGGTTATCCTACGAGCAGTACTTC. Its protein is CASSLKGLSYEQYF.

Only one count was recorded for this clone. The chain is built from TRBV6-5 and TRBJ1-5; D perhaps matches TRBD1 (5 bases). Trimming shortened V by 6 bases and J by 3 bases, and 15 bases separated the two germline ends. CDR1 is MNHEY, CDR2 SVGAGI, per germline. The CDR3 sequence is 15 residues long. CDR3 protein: CASSQGSPTNQPQHF. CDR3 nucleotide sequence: TGTGCCAGCAGCCAGGGTTCCCCCACCAATCAGCCCCAGCATTTT.

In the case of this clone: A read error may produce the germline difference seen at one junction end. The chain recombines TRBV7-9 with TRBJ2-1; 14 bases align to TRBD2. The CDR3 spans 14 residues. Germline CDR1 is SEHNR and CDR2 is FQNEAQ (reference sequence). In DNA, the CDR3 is TGTGCCAGCAGCCCCGAGGGACTAGCGGGGGAGGGTGTCTTC. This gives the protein CASSPEGLAGEGVF.

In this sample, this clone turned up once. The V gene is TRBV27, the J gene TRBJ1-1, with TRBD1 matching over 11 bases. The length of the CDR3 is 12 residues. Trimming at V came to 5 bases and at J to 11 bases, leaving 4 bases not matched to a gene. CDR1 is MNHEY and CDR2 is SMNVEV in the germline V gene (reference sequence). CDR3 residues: CASSTDRGLAFF. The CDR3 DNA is TGTGCCAGCAGTACGGACAGGGGGCTGGCTTTCTTT.